A selection of T cell receptor beta chains follows, all from one sample in a study of CD8 T cells in Susac syndrome. MiXCR, run by TCRdb on the immunoSEQ multiplex PCR reads, gives a single entry per CDR3 protein. The sample lists tens of thousands of distinct CDR3 sequences, 93% occurring once. The specimen sequenced was CD8+ T cells from PBMCs. These receptors were obtained from a human donor with multiple sclerosis. CDR3s include the opening cysteine and the closing phenylalanine or tryptophan. D genes are given only for firm matches. Some rows have no size entry. The others give once, few or many, or a class for an expanded clone.

J gene: TRBJ1-1; D gene: .; V gene: TRBV4-3; clone size: .; CDR3 protein: CASSPLWGVSTEAFF; CDR3 DNA: TGCGCCAGCAGCCCCCTGTGGGGAGTGAGCACTGAAGCTTTCTTT
J gene: TRBJ1-1; D gene: .; V gene: TRBV18; clone size: .; CDR3 protein: CASSPPSGIPGIMNTEAFF; CDR3 DNA: TGTGCCAGCTCACCACCGTCAGGGATCCCGGGGATTATGAACACTGAAGCTTTCTTT
J gene: TRBJ1-5; D gene: .; V gene: TRBV12-3/TRBV12-4; clone size: .; CDR3 protein: CASTTDPGGNQPQHF; CDR3 DNA: TGTGCCAGCACCACGGACCCGGGCGGCAATCAGCCCCAGCATTTT
J gene: TRBJ2-5; D gene: TRBD2; V gene: TRBV10-1; clone size: .; CDR3 protein: CASSESTSGASQETQYF; CDR3 DNA: TGCGCCAGCAGTGAGTCTACTAGCGGGGCGTCCCAAGAGACCCAGTACTTC
J gene: TRBJ1-2; D gene: .; V gene: TRBV29-1; clone size: .; CDR3 protein: CSVEARDNYGYTF; CDR3 DNA: TGCAGCGTTGAAGCAAGAGATAACTATGGCTACACCTTC
J gene: TRBJ2-1; D gene: .; V gene: TRBV6-5; clone size: .; CDR3 protein: CASTPRSSYNEQFF; CDR3 DNA: TGTGCCAGCACCCCCAGGAGCTCCTACAATGAGCAGTTCTTC
J gene: TRBJ1-1; D gene: .; V gene: TRBV11-2; clone size: once; CDR3 protein: CASRPGVGRTEAFF; CDR3 DNA: TGTGCCAGCAGGCCCGGGGTAGGGCGGACTGAAGCTTTCTTT
J gene: TRBJ1-3; D gene: .; V gene: TRBV12-5; clone size: once; CDR3 protein: CASGKIGNTIYF; CDR3 DNA: TGTGCTAGTGGCAAGATTGGAAACACCATATATTTT
J gene: TRBJ2-7; D gene: .; V gene: TRBV5-6; clone size: .; CDR3 protein: CASSLFGEQYF; CDR3 DNA: TGTGCCAGCAGCCTTTTCGGGGAGCAGTACTTC
J gene: TRBJ2-1; D gene: TRBD1; V gene: TRBV7-9; clone size: .; CDR3 protein: CASRQGTYNEQFF; CDR3 DNA: TGTGCCAGCAGACAGGGGACCTACAATGAGCAGTTCTTC
J gene: TRBJ1-1; D gene: TRBD1; V gene: TRBV6-5; clone size: .; CDR3 protein: CASSQPRQGATEAFF; CDR3 DNA: TGTGCCAGCAGTCAACCCAGACAGGGGGCAACTGAAGCTTTCTTT
J gene: TRBJ1-2; D gene: .; V gene: TRBV11-2; clone size: .; CDR3 protein: CASSLDGQLVYGYTF; CDR3 DNA: TGTGCCAGCAGCTTGGACGGACAGCTCGTCTATGGCTACACCTTC
J gene: TRBJ1-2; D gene: .; V gene: TRBV11-2; clone size: .; CDR3 protein: CASSLVVRPGGYTF; CDR3 DNA: TGTGCCAGCAGCCTAGTGGTCAGACCGGGAGGCTACACCTTC
J gene: TRBJ1-2; D gene: .; V gene: TRBV4-1; clone size: .; CDR3 protein: CASSQGSSSSGGYTF; CDR3 DNA: TGCGCCAGCAGCCAAGGGAGTTCCAGCTCTGGTGGCTACACCTTC
J gene: TRBJ1-5; D gene: .; V gene: TRBV2; clone size: .; CDR3 protein: CASGEGPYSNQPQHF; CDR3 DNA: TGTGCCAGCGGGGAGGGCCCCTATAGCAATCAGCCCCAGCATTTT
J gene: TRBJ2-3; D gene: .; V gene: TRBV21-1; clone size: .; CDR3 protein: CASSHWVQFTSTDTQYF; CDR3 DNA: TGTGCCAGCAGCCACTGGGTACAGTTTACTAGCACAGATACGCAGTATTTT
J gene: TRBJ2-7; D gene: .; V gene: TRBV14; clone size: .; CDR3 protein: CASSQGFLNEQYF; CDR3 DNA: TGTGCCAGCAGCCAAGGGTTTCTGAACGAGCAGTACTTC
J gene: TRBJ2-1; D gene: TRBD2; V gene: TRBV11-2; clone size: .; CDR3 protein: CASSLGGGLYNEQFF; CDR3 DNA: TGTGCCAGCAGCTTAGGCGGGGGACTGTACAATGAGCAGTTCTTC
J gene: TRBJ2-7; D gene: .; V gene: TRBV28; clone size: .; CDR3 protein: CASSRVGYSYEQYF; CDR3 DNA: TGTGCCAGCAGCCGAGTAGGCTACTCCTACGAGCAGTACTTC
J gene: TRBJ1-1; D gene: TRBD1; V gene: TRBV13; clone size: .; CDR3 protein: CASSPGTGGLPPEAFF; CDR3 DNA: TGTGCCAGCAGCCCCGGGACAGGGGGTTTGCCCCCTGAAGCTTTCTTT